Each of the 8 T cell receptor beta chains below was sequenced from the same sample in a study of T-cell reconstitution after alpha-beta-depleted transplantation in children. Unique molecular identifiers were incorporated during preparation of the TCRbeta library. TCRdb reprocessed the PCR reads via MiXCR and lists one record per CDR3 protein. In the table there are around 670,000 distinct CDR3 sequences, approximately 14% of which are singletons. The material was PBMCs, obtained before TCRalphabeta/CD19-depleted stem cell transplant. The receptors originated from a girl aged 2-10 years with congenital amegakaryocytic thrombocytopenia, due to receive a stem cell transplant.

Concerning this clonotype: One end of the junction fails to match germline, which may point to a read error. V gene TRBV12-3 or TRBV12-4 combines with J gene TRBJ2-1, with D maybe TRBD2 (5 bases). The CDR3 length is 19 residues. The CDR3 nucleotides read TGTACCAGCAGTCCCGGGAATGGTCCTTCCGTTCGTCCCTACAATGAGCAGTTCTTC. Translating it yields CTSSPGNGPSVRPYNEQFF.

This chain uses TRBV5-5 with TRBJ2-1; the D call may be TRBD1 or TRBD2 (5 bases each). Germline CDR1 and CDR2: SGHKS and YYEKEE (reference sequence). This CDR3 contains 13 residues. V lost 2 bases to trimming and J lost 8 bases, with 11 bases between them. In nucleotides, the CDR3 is TGTGCCAGCAGCTTCGAGGGGTCCGATGAGCAGTTCTTC. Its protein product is CASSFEGSDEQFF.

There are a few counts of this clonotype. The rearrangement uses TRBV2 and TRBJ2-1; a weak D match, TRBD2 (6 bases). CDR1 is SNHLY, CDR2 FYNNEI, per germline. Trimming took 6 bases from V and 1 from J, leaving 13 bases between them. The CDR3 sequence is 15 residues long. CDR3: CASRFFRGSYNEQFF. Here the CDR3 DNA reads TGTGCCAGCAGGTTTTTCCGGGGGTCCTACAATGAGCAGTTCTTC.

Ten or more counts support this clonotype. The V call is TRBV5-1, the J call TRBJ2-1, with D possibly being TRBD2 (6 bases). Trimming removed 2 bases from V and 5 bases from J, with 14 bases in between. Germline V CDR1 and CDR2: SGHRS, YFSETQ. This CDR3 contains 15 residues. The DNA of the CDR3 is TGCGCCAGCAGCTTTACGGGAGCGCTCAACAATGAGCAGTTCTTC. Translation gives CASSFTGALNNEQFF. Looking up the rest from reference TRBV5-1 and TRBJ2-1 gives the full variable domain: KAGVTQTPRYLIKTRGQQVTLSCSPISGHRSVSWYQQTPGQGLQFLFEYFSETQRNKGNFPGRFSGRQFSNSRSEMNVSTLELGDSALYLCASSFTGALNNEQFFGPGTRLTVL.

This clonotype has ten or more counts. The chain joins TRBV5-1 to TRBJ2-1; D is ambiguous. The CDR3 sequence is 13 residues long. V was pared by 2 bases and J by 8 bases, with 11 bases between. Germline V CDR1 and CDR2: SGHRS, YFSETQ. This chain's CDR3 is CASSLGISDEQFF. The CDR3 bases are TGCGCCAGCAGCTTAGGGATCTCCGATGAGCAGTTCTTC.

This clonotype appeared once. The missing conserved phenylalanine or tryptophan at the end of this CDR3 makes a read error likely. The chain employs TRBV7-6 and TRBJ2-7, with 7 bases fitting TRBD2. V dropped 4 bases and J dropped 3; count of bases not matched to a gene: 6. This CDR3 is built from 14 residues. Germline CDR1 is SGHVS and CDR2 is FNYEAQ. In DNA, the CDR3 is TGTGCCAGCAGCTCGGGGACTAACTACTACGAGCAGTACCTC. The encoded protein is CASSSGTNYYEQYL.

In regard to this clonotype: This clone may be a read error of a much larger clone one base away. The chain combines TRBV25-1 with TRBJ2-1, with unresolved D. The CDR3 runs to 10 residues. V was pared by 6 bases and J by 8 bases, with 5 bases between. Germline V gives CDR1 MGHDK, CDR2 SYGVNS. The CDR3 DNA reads TGTGCCAGCAGATTGGATGAGCAGTTCTTC. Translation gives CASRLDEQFF.

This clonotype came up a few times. CDR3 protein: CASSLVTTGANVLTF. The CDR3 coding sequence is TGCGCCAGCAGCTTGGTAACGACCGGGGCCAACGTCCTGACTTTC. V gene TRBV5-1 combines with J gene TRBJ2-6, with unresolved D. Trimming stripped 0 bases from V and 4 bases from J, with 8 bases between. The germline V gene has CDR1 SGHRS and CDR2 YFSETQ. This CDR3 is built from 15 residues.